This T cell receptor (beta chain) was obtained from a study of T cell repertoires in cytomegalovirus infection. Study summary: From public TCR beta signatures came an indication of both CMV infection and matching HLA type.

One entry per CDR3 protein results from TCRdb running MiXCR on the reads. The sample holds approximately 550,000 distinct CDR3 sequences, 16% seen once. V lost 3 bases and J lost 1, with 13 bases in between. Germline assignment: CDR1 LNHDA and CDR2 SQIVND (reference sequence). This CDR3 comprises 15 residues. In the case of this clonotype: Its antigen is currently unknown. Because the CDR3 is missing its conserved closing phenylalanine or tryptophan, this is likely a read error.

Notes on the study in general: Of the TCR beta families, the public ones yielded a cumulative frequency that identified carriers of CMV plus the relevant HLA. Clonotype analysis showed dominance of the ex vivo response by HLA-C-restricted CMV-specific TCR beta clonotypes.

The chain couples TRBV19 to TRBJ2-7; no firm D call. The source of this sequence is a human donor in good health (CMV status not recorded). Some clones in this sample may be carry-over from other donors' samples. Sequences were obtained from CD8+ T cells from PBMCs. The CDR3 loop reads CASSIAESSSYEQYY. The CDR3 coding sequence is TGTGCCAGTAGTATCGCAGAGAGTTCTTCCTACGAGCAGTACTAC.